Listed here are 21 T cell receptor beta chains from one sample, sequenced in a study of blood T cell repertoires in COVID-19 (dated by TCRdb to the early 2020s). The library was built by means of the immunoSEQ multiplex PCR assay. Sourced from immuneACCESS, this table was stored by TCRdb with only in-frame sequences that have V and J called. A share of the clones is absent; for the studies checked, an unresolved V gene accounts for under half, and the remainder has no known explanation. This sample gives 100,000 to 150,000 clones in total; about four fifths of them show up just once. The ten largest clonotypes hold about 15% of the sample. The sample taken for sequencing was peripheral blood. The origin of the receptors is a man aged 30-40 years with COVID-19, enrolled during active disease.

This clone was observed once. The CDR3 coding sequence is TGTGCCAGCAGCCGGTCGACAGGGGAAGCTTTCTTT. Protein sequence: CASSRSTGEAFF. The chain employs TRBV7-9 and TRBJ1-1; 7 bases line up with TRBD1. This CDR3 is 12 amino acids long. After removal of 5 bases from V and 8 bases from J, the junction contained 5 bases not matched to a gene. CDR1 is SEHNR, CDR2 FQNEAQ, per germline (reference sequence).

This clone is termed medium-sized. The chain uses TRBV5-1 and TRBJ2-5; maybe TRBD2 (6 bases). The ends were cut back, 4 bases at V and 0 bases at J, with 19 bases in the middle. The CDR3 runs 17 residues. Germline CDR1 reads SGHRS; CDR2 reads YFSETQ. The CDR3: CASSPGGGTVNQETQYF. CDR3 bases: TGCGCCAGCAGCCCCGGTGGGGGGACTGTAAACCAAGAGACCCAGTACTTC.

This clone turned up a few times. The V and J genes are TRBV7-2 and TRBJ1-6; D possibly corresponds to TRBD1 (5 bases). Between the trimmed V and J ends, which lost 3 bases and 2 bases, there was a span of 11 bases. Germline CDR1 is SGHTA and CDR2 is FQGNSA. The CDR3 is 16 residues long. Here the CDR3 DNA reads TGTGCCAGCAGCTTCGGATTCAGGGCCTATAATTCACCCCTCCACTTT. Protein product: CASSFGFRAYNSPLHF.

The rearrangement links TRBV16 to TRBJ2-7, with D maybe TRBD2 (5 bases). Trimming removed 0 bases from V and 1 base from J, with 19 bases in between. This CDR3 contains 18 residues. Germline assignment: CDR1 KGHSY and CDR2 FQNENV. The CDR3 loop is CASSQSGRYPPFSYEQYF. CDR3 nucleotides: TGTGCCAGCAGCCAATCGGGGAGATACCCACCTTTTTCCTACGAGCAGTACTTC.

This clone was counted between two and nine times. This chain joins TRBV6-6 and TRBJ2-5; D remains ambiguous. Germline CDR1 and CDR2: MNHNY and SVGAGI (reference sequence). V gave up 3 bases and J gave up 5 bases, with 7 bases separating them. The CDR3 is 12 residues long. CDR3: CASSYLTETQYF. The CDR3 bases are TGTGCCAGCAGTTATCTAACGGAGACCCAGTACTTC.

This clone was counted a few times. The genes are TRBV28 and TRBJ1-2, with 7 bases matching TRBD1. Germline lookup yields CDR1 MDHEN and CDR2 SYDVKM. This CDR3 spans 12 amino acids. V gave up 5 bases and J gave up 10 bases; unmatched junction bases: 7. The CDR3 region has the DNA TGTGCCAGCAGTAATAACAGGGGTCTCTACACCTTC. It codes for CASSNNRGLYTF.

Comment on this clone: Other DNA sequences from this sample encode an identical CDR3 as well. The genes are TRBV6-5 and TRBJ1-2; no reliable D call. Trimming took 0 bases from V and 2 from J, leaving 7 bases between them. The CDR3 has 14 residues. Germline V gives CDR1 MNHEY, CDR2 SVGAGI. As DNA, the CDR3 is TGTGCCAGCAGTTACTCGGGAGGGAACTATGGCTACACCTTC. It translates to CASSYSGGNYGYTF.

This clone was seen only a few times. The rearrangement links TRBV30 to TRBJ1-2; 10 bases are a match to TRBD1. The CDR3 contains 14 residues. Germline-derived CDR1 and CDR2 are GTSNPN and SVGIG (reference sequence). V lost 3 bases and J lost 7; bases outside the gene matches: 8. The CDR3, as DNA: TGTGCCTGGAGCGCTCAGACAGGGGGCCGTGGCTACACCTTC. It is translated as CAWSAQTGGRGYTF.

The gene calls are TRBV4-3 and TRBJ1-4; 7 bases agree with TRBD1. Germline loops: CDR1 LGHNA, CDR2 YSLEER. This CDR3 spans 14 amino acids. The trim removed 1 base at V and 7 bases at J, leaving 3 bases unmatched. The CDR3 bases are TGCGCCAGCAGCCAAGTGCCAGGGGGTGAAAAACTGTTTTTT. Protein product: CASSQVPGGEKLFF.

This clone was counted a single time. This rearrangement joins TRBV11-2 to TRBJ2-2, with 7 bases that match TRBD1. This CDR3 contains 16 residues. CDR1 and CDR2 from the germline V gene are SGHAT and FQNNGV. V trimming: 5 bases; J trimming: 1 base; junction bases outside the gene matches: 7. Written as DNA, the CDR3 is TGTGCCAGCAGCAAACGGACAGGTTTGAACACCGGGGAGCTGTTTTTT. As protein: CASSKRTGLNTGELFF.

This chain joins TRBV27 and TRBJ1-4; a weak D match, TRBD1 (6 bases). The CDR3 loop spans 18 amino acids. Trimming pared 5 bases from V and 3 bases from J, leaving 22 bases between. Per the germline V gene, CDR1 is MNHEY and CDR2 is SMNVEV (reference sequence). CDR3 DNA sequence: TGTGCCAGCAGTCCCCTTTCGGCAGGGGAGGGTGCTAATGAAAAACTGTTTTTT. Translating it yields CASSPLSAGEGANEKLFF.

This sequence joins TRBV18 and TRBJ2-5; TRBD1 agrees at 7 bases. Germline lookup yields CDR1 KGHSH and CDR2 LQKENI. There are 14 residues in the CDR3. V shed 4 bases and J 1 base; nucleotides not matched to a gene: 3. DNA for the CDR3: TGTGCCAGCTCACTCGGGACAGCCCAAGAGACCCAGTACTTC. Its translation: CASSLGTAQETQYF.

The CDR3 coding sequence is TGTGCCAGCAGCGGAAGCCGGGACAACTCTGGAAACACCATATATTTT. It encodes CASSGSRDNSGNTIYF. The rearrangement joins TRBV9 to TRBJ1-3; perhaps TRBD1 as D (6 bases). Between the trimmed V and J ends, which lost 3 bases and 0 bases, there was a span of 13 bases. Germline-derived CDR1 and CDR2 are SGDLS and YYNGEE. This CDR3 is 16 amino acids long. Filled out from reference TRBV9 and TRBJ1-3, the complete variable domain reads DSGVTQTPKHLITATGQRVTLRCSPRSGDLSVYWYQQSLDQGLQFLIQYYNGEERAKGNILERFSAQQFPDLHSELNLSSLELGDSALYFCASSGSRDNSGNTIYFGEGSWLTVV.

J is TRBJ2-1 and V is TRBV19, with D possibly being TRBD2 (6 bases). Trimming removed 8 bases at V and 4 bases at J, with 12 bases between. In germline, CDR1 is LNHDA, CDR2 SQIVND (reference sequence). The CDR3 contains 13 residues. The CDR3 sequence: CASASRGYNEQFF. In DNA, the CDR3 is TGTGCCAGTGCGTCTCGGGGGTACAATGAGCAGTTCTTC.

V usage is TRBV19 and J usage is TRBJ2-7; 8 positions agree with TRBD1. The CDR3 is made up of 15 amino acids. Germline V gene sequence: CDR1 LNHDA, CDR2 SQIVND (reference sequence). V was clipped by 5 bases and J by 2 bases; unmatched bases: 8. The CDR3 sequence: CASSPRTGKAYEQYF. Here the CDR3 DNA reads TGTGCCAGTAGTCCCAGGACAGGGAAGGCCTACGAGCAGTACTTC.

In its sample, this clone was seen a few times. The chain has TRBV11-2 and TRBJ2-1, with 8 bases matching TRBD2. Trimming removed 5 bases from V and 7 bases from J; junction bases left unmatched: 13. The germline gives CDR1 SGHAT, CDR2 FQNNGV. The CDR3 sequence is 16 residues long. CDR3 sequence reads: CASSLGWAGGRNEQFF. The CDR3 nucleotides are TGTGCCAGCAGCCTAGGATGGGCGGGGGGTAGGAATGAGCAGTTCTTC.

This clone turned up a few times. The chain uses TRBV19 and TRBJ1-6; D perhaps matches TRBD1 (5 bases). Trimming shortened V by 6 bases and J by 7 bases, and 16 bases separated the two germline ends. The length of the CDR3 is 15 residues. Germline CDR1 is LNHDA and CDR2 is SQIVND (reference sequence). The CDR3 nucleotides read TGTGCCAGTAGGGGTCTCGGGGGTCGGAATTCACCCCTCCACTTT. It yields the protein CASRGLGGRNSPLHF.

The V and J genes are TRBV5-6 and TRBJ1-6; D possibly corresponds to TRBD1 (5 bases). With 3 bases removed from V and 7 bases from J, the gap between germline ends came to 11 bases. The CDR3 covers 14 residues. CDR1 is SGHDT, CDR2 YYEEEE, per germline. The CDR3 DNA reads as TGTGCCAGCAGCTACAGGAGTCGGAATTCACCCCTCCACTTT. Residues: CASSYRSRNSPLHF. Filled out from reference TRBV5-6 and TRBJ1-6, the complete variable domain reads DAGVTQSPTHLIKTRGQQVTLRCSPKSGHDTVSWYQQALGQGPQFIFQYYEEEERQRGNFPDRFSGHQFPNYSSELNVNALLLGDSALYLCASSYRSRNSPLHFGNGTRLTVT.

This chain links TRBV4-1 with TRBJ2-5; TRBD1 aligns across 9 bases. V gave up 4 bases and J gave up 4 bases; unmatched junction bases: 10. Germline CDR1 reads MGHRA; CDR2 reads YSYEKL. This CDR3 comprises 16 residues. The CDR3: CASSRTTGTGTETQYF. DNA of the CDR3: TGCGCCAGCAGCCGCACTACCGGGACAGGGACAGAGACCCAGTACTTC.

In this sample, this clone turned up once. This chain links TRBV7-3 with TRBJ2-7, with D perhaps matching TRBD2 (5 bases). The CDR3 is 17 residues long. Trimming took off 3 bases at V and 0 bases at J, with 18 bases between the two ends. Per the germline V gene, CDR1 is SGHTA and CDR2 is FQGTGA. CDR3 in amino acids: CASSFNSTTTNSYEQYF. The DNA for the CDR3 is TGTGCCAGCAGCTTCAATTCGACGACGACTAACTCCTACGAGCAGTACTTC.

The gene calls are TRBV20-1 and TRBJ2-1, with D hard to call. The germline V gene encodes CDR1 DFQATT and CDR2 SNEGSKA (reference sequence). The CDR3 spans 16 residues. The ends were cut back, 3 bases at V and 4 bases at J, with 19 bases in the middle. The CDR3 protein is CSASTFSVRAYNEQFF. The CDR3, as DNA: TGCAGTGCTAGTACCTTCAGCGTGCGAGCATACAATGAGCAGTTCTTC.